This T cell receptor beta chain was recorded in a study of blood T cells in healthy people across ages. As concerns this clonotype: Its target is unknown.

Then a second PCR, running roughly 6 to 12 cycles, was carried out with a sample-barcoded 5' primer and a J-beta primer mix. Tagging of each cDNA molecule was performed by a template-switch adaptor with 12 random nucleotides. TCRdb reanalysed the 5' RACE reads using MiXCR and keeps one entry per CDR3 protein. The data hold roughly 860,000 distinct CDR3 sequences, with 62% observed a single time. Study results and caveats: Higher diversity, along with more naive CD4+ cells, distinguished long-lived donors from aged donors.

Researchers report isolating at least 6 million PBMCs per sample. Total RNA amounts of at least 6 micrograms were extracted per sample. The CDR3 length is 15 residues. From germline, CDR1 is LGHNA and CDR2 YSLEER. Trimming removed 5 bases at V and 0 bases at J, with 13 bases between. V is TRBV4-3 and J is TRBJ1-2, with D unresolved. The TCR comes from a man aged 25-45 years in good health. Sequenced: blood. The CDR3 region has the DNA TGCGCCAGCAGCACTCTTGGTAGCCCTAACTATGGCTACACCTTC. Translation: CASSTLGSPNYGYTF.